This TCR beta chain was sequenced for a study of regulatory T cells in long-lasting Graves disease. Study findings and constraints: Reduced TCR diversity was observed in persistent Graves' patients versus newly diagnosed patients. Sharing of public clonotypes was greater in persistent patients (about 2,500) than in new patients (around 880).

In its sample, this clonotype was seen many times. No antigen is known for it. Assembly of TCR beta libraries relied on iRepertoire HTBI primers together with Arm-PCR of CDR3 regions. Via MiXCR, TCRdb re-called the multiplex PCR reads, giving one row per CDR3 protein. The sample comprises roughly 360,000 distinct CDR3 sequences, 12% of which are singletons, and under 20% rests with the top ten. V lost 2 bases to trimming and J lost 5 bases, with 15 bases between them. The CDR3 extends over 15 amino acids. The germline gives CDR1 MNHEY, CDR2 SVGAGI. Stated time point: newly diagnosed GD, antithyroid drugs for less than 3 months. There was RNA extracted from PBMCs, and the TCR library was made from it. The same sample was also used in a study of T cells in Graves' hyperthyroidism and ophthalmopathy. As that study records: The study defined stable Graves' hyperthyroidism as no ophthalmopathy progression within 18 months. First-round RT-PCR targeting the TCR CDR3 was performed with the HTBI primer set.

The TCR originated in a woman aged 18 to 35 with Graves disease. The source material was peripheral blood mononuclear cells (PBMCs), sampled at new diagnosis, from a patient treated with antithyroid drugs. V usage is TRBV6-5 and J usage is TRBJ2-5; D remains unclear. The CDR3 DNA reads TGTGCCAGCAGTTACGGGTCGGTGGGGTGGGAGACCCAGTACTTC. Protein: CASSYGSVGWETQYF.